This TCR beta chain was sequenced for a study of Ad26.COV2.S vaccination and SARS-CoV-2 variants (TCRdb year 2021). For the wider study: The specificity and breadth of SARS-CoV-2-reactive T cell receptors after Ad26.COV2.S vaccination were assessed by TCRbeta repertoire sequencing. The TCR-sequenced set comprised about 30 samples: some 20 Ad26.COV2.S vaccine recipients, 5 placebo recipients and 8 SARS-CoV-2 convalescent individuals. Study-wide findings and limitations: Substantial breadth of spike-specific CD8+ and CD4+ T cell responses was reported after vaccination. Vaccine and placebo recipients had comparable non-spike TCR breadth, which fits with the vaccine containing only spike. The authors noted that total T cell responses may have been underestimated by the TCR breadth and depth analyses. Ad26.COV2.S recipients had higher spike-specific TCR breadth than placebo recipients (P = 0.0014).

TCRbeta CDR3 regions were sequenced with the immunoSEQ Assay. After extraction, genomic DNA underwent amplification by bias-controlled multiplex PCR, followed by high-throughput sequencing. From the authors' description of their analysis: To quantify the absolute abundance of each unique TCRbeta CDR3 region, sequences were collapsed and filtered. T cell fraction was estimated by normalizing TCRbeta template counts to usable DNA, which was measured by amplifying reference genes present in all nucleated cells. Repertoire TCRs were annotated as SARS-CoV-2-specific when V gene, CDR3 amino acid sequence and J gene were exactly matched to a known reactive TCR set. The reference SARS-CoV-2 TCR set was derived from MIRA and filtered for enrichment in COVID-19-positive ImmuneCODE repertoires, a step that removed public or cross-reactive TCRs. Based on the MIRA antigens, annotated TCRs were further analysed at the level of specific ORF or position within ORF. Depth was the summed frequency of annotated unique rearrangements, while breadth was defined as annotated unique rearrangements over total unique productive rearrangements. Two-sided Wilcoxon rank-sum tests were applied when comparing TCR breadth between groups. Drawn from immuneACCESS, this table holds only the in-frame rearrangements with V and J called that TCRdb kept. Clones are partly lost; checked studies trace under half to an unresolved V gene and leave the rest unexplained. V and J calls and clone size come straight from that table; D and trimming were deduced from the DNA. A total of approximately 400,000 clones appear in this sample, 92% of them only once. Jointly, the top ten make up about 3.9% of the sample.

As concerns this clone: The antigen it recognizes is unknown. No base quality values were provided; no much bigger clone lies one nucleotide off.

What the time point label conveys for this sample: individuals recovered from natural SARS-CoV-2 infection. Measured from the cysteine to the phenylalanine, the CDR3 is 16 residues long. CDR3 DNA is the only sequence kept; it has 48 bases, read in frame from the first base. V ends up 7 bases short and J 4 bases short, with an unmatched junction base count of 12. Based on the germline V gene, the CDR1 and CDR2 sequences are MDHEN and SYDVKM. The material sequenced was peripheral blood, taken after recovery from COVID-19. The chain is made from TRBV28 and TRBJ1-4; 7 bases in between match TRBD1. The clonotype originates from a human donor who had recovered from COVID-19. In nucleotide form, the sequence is TGTGCCAGCACCTACGCAGGGGGAGTTTTTAATGAAAAACTGTTTTTT. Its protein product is CASTYAGGVFNEKLFF.